The 14 T cell receptor beta chains reported below all come from one sample, sequenced in a study of shared clonotypes between healthy human individuals (dated by TCRdb to 2018 to 2020). CD8 naive samples consisted of CD45RO-negative cells that were positively selected for CCR7, yielding a CD45RA+CCR7+ population without TemRA cells. The library came from the immunoSEQ multiplex PCR assay. TCRdb stores this immuneACCESS table with in-frame sequences only. Part of the clones is absent; in the studies checked, under half of the shortfall reflects unresolved V genes, and no reason is known for the rest. In all, the sample holds around 600,000 clones, and roughly 98% of those were seen once. The biggest ten clones account for approximately 0.3% of the sample. The sample taken for sequencing was naive CD8+ T cells sorted from blood. Sample cell subset or site, as interpreted from the label and publication: CD45RA+CCR7+. The receptor source for this set is a young man in good health.

The CDR3 bases are TGTGCCAGCAGCTTAGATCCCGGGGTCTACGAGCAGTACTTC. Residues: CASSLDPGVYEQYF. The chain is built from TRBV11-2 and TRBJ2-7; D possibly corresponds to TRBD2 (5 bases). V was pared by 0 bases and J by 3 bases, with 9 bases between. Germline loops: CDR1 SGHAT, CDR2 FQNNGV. The CDR3 has 14 amino acids.

V usage is TRBV2 and J usage is TRBJ1-1, with no clear D. V gave up 3 bases and J gave up 0 bases, with 11 bases separating them. The germline V gene has CDR1 SNHLY and CDR2 FYNNEI. The CDR3 is 15 amino acids. In DNA form, the CDR3 reads TGTGCCAGCAGTGATCGGCTGCGGGTGAACACTGAAGCTTTCTTT. Its translation: CASSDRLRVNTEAFF.

The chain links TRBV2 to TRBJ2-5; 7 positions match TRBD1. This CDR3 contains 14 residues. After removal of 3 bases from V and 2 bases from J, the junction contained 3 bases not matched to a gene. CDR1 SNHLY and CDR2 FYNNEI come from the germline V gene. Written as DNA, the CDR3 is TGTGCCAGCAGTGAGGACAGGCCGCAAGAGACCCAGTACTTC. This gives the protein CASSEDRPQETQYF.

This rearrangement joins TRBV4-1 to TRBJ2-5, with D unresolved. V was pared by 0 bases and J by 3 bases, with 5 bases between. The CDR3 is made up of 13 amino acids. Germline-derived CDR1 and CDR2 are MGHRA and YSYEKL. DNA for the CDR3: TGCGCCAGCAGCCAAGATCGGGAAGAGACCCAGTACTTC. It specifies CASSQDREETQYF.

DNA of the CDR3: TGTGCCAGCAGCTCCCCAGGGGGACTAGCGGAGAGGGTCGGTGAGCAGTTCTTC. Amino acid sequence: CASSSPGGLAERVGEQFF. This chain uses TRBV11-2 with TRBJ2-1, with TRBD2 matching over 11 bases. This CDR3 comprises 18 residues. Per germline, CDR1 SGHAT and CDR2 FQNNGV. V shed 4 bases, J shed 9 bases, and the junction held 17 bases outside the gene matches.

The gene calls are TRBV4-1 and TRBJ2-1; either TRBD1 or TRBD2 may supply D (6 bases each). Germline V gives CDR1 MGHRA, CDR2 YSYEKL. The CDR3 loop spans 14 amino acids. Trimming pared 1 base from V and 7 bases from J, leaving 11 bases between. This chain's CDR3 is CASSQALGGNEQFF. In nucleotides, the CDR3 is TGCGCCAGCAGCCAAGCACTAGGGGGGAATGAGCAGTTCTTC.

J is TRBJ2-7 and V is TRBV30; 8 positions match TRBD1. Trimming at V came to 0 bases and at J to 5 bases, leaving 6 bases not matched to a gene. The CDR3 totals 14 residues. Germline loops: CDR1 GTSNPN, CDR2 SVGIG (reference sequence). This CDR3 is CAWSVGRGLHEQYF. Here the CDR3 DNA reads TGTGCCTGGAGTGTAGGCAGGGGGCTTCACGAGCAGTACTTC.

Only one count was recorded for this clone. The V and J genes are TRBV10-2 and TRBJ2-1; D gene ambiguous. Trimming pared 3 bases from V and 5 bases from J, leaving 5 bases between. This CDR3 region has 12 residues. CDR1 is WSHSY, CDR2 SAAADI, per germline. The CDR3: CASSDADNEQFF. CDR3 nucleotide sequence: TGCGCCAGCAGTGACGCCGACAATGAGCAGTTCTTC.

CDR3 bases: TGTGCCAGCAGCTTGCCTACAGGGGTAGAGACCCAGTACTTC. Translated, it gives CASSLPTGVETQYF. This chain connects TRBV7-2 to TRBJ2-5; TRBD1 matches 7 bases. Unmatched junction bases numbered 5, after V lost 3 bases and J lost 4 bases. Looked up from germline, CDR1 is SGHTA and CDR2 is FQGNSA. The CDR3 is 14 amino acids.

This chain uses TRBV29-1 with TRBJ2-3, with 7 bases identical to TRBD2. The CDR3 contains 15 residues. J gave up 1 base and V 7 bases, and 11 bases lay outside the gene matches. Germline V gene lookup returns CDR1 SQVTM and CDR2 ANQGSEA. The CDR3 loop reads CSAGGSPLGTDTQYF. In DNA, the CDR3 is TGCAGCGCCGGGGGGTCCCCCCTGGGCACAGATACGCAGTATTTT.

The chain uses TRBV28 and TRBJ2-7, with D unresolved. The ends were cut back, 4 bases at V and 1 base at J, with 17 bases in the middle. Germline lookup yields CDR1 MDHEN and CDR2 SYDVKM. This CDR3 has 16 amino acids. For the CDR3, the DNA is TGTGCCAGCAGTTCAACCGGGTCCTCCCGGTCCTACGAGCAGTACTTC. It is translated as CASSSTGSSRSYEQYF.

The rearrangement uses TRBV13 and TRBJ2-2; D is ambiguous. This CDR3 is built from 12 residues. Germline V gives CDR1 PRHDT, CDR2 FYEKMQ (reference sequence). V gave up 1 base and J gave up 6 bases, with 3 bases separating them. The CDR3: CASSLDSGELFF. In nucleotides, the CDR3 is TGTGCCAGCAGCTTAGATTCCGGGGAGCTGTTTTTT.

The chain employs TRBV4-1 and TRBJ2-7; 9 positions match TRBD1. The germline CDR1 and CDR2 sequences are MGHRA and YSYEKL. V shed 3 bases and J 6 bases; nucleotides not matched to a gene: 12. The CDR3 has 16 residues. DNA for the CDR3: TGCGCCAGCAGCCATCTAGGGGACAGGGAAGCGGGCGAGCAGTACTTC. It codes for CASSHLGDREAGEQYF.

V and J are TRBV6-5 and TRBJ1-5; no clear D gene. CDR1 is MNHEY and CDR2 is SVGAGI in the germline V gene. This CDR3 is 13 amino acids long. V shed 6 bases and J shed 6 bases, with 12 bases lying between them. CDR3 region: CASSFEKSQPQHF. As DNA, the CDR3 is TGTGCCAGCAGCTTTGAAAAGAGTCAGCCCCAGCATTTT.